This T cell receptor (beta chain) comes out of a study of cytomegalovirus exposure and HLA in healthy donors. Overall study context: The platform used for the 120 validation repertoires matched that of the approximately 670 first-cohort repertoires, a later analysis reported.

The donors were in the roughly 120-subject validation cohort; that cohort was separate from the 666-subject first cohort. Concerning this clone: Its antigen is not identified.

Study conclusions and caveats: A subsequent analysis found that TCR clusters from the first cohort also tended to co-occur in the roughly 120 validation repertoires, with roughly 95% of cluster scores above 0.

V gave up 4 bases and J gave up 3 bases; unmatched junction bases: 4. The length of the CDR3 is 15 residues. Germline V lookup: CDR1 MDHEN, CDR2 SYDVKM. The protocol was immunoSEQ multiplex PCR, while the TCRdb copy is restricted to in-frame clones and leaves out a portion. The table shows just over 65,000 clones, with around 97% occurring only once. The chain carries TRBV28 and TRBJ2-7; 12 positions match TRBD1. This TCR came from a woman aged 18-29 years in good health and CMV-seropositive. The specimen sequenced was PBMCs. CDR3 amino acids: CASSSGTGGYYEQYF. The CDR3 DNA sequence: TGTGCCAGCAGTTCAGGGACAGGGGGCTACTACGAGCAGTACTTC.